This record looks at one TCR beta chain sequence and its context. The entry originates in a study of OX40 agonist ivuxolimab in advanced cancers. Trimming removed 0 bases at V and 4 bases at J, with 14 bases between. The length of the CDR3 is 16 residues. Germline CDR1 LNHDA, CDR2 SQIVND (reference sequence). The method was immunoSEQ multiplex PCR; TCRdb's version includes in-frame clones alone and lacks a portion of them. The profile shows about 93,000 clones, under 95% of them singletons. This specimen consisted of CD4+ or CD8+ T cells sorted from blood, obtained in a trial of the OX40 agonist ivuxolimab. This sequence joins TRBV19 and TRBJ2-3, with D possibly being TRBD1 (6 bases). The sequence came from an adult with an advanced solid tumor such as melanoma, head and neck, liver or kidney cancer. CDR3 in amino acids: CASSIDPTGISDTQYF. CDR3 DNA: TGTGCCAGTAGTATAGACCCAACAGGGATTTCAGATACGCAGTATTTT.